A selection of T cell receptor beta chains follows, all from one sample in a study of identical twins. TCRdb passed the 5' RACE reads through MiXCR, listing each CDR3 protein once. There are about 1.7 million distinct CDR3 sequences in the sample; 25% to 35% occur only once, and approximately 0.25% lies in the top ten. Input material: cord blood. The receptors derive from a newborn girl in good health. CDR3s include the opening cysteine and the closing phenylalanine or tryptophan. A D gene is named only where the DNA matches it firmly. The size entry is marked missing in some rows and otherwise reads once, few, many or a size class.

j_call: TRBJ1-1; v_call: TRBV5-1; d_call: TRBD1; cdr3_length: 16; clone_size: few; cdr3_aa: CASSLAGDRVNTEAFF; cdr3_nt: TGCGCCAGCAGCTTGGCCGGCGACAGGGTGAACACTGAAGCTTTCTTT
j_call: TRBJ1-1; v_call: TRBV29-1; d_call: TRBD1; cdr3_length: 12; clone_size: -; cdr3_aa: CSDRQGNTEAFF; cdr3_nt: TGCAGCGACAGACAGGGGAACACTGAAGCTTTCTTT
j_call: TRBJ1-5; v_call: TRBV19; d_call: -; cdr3_length: 14; clone_size: -; cdr3_aa: CATGDQSGNQPQHF; cdr3_nt: TGTGCCACGGGAGATCAAAGCGGCAATCAGCCCCAGCATTTT
j_call: TRBJ2-3; v_call: TRBV10-3; d_call: -; cdr3_length: 14; clone_size: few; cdr3_aa: CAISDQRAGDTQYF; cdr3_nt: TGTGCCATCAGTGATCAGCGGGCGGGAGATACGCAGTATTTT
j_call: TRBJ1-5; v_call: TRBV2; d_call: TRBD1; cdr3_length: 19; clone_size: -; cdr3_aa: CASSQKGGTGGNSNQPQPF; cdr3_nt: TGTGCCAGCAGTCAAAAGGGAGGGACAGGGGGAAATAGCAATCAGCCCCAGCCTTTT
j_call: TRBJ2-1; v_call: TRBV4-1; d_call: -; cdr3_length: 14; clone_size: -; cdr3_aa: CASSQGLVVDEQFF; cdr3_nt: TGCGCCAGCAGCCAAGGGTTGGTGGTGGATGAGCAGTTCTTC
j_call: TRBJ1-2; v_call: TRBV9; d_call: TRBD1; cdr3_length: 14; clone_size: -; cdr3_aa: CASSVSGQGGGYTF; cdr3_nt: TGTGCCAGCAGCGTATCGGGACAGGGGGGCGGCTACACCTTC
j_call: TRBJ1-2; v_call: TRBV28; d_call: -; cdr3_length: 14; clone_size: -; cdr3_aa: CASSIGQTSYGYTF; cdr3_nt: TGTGCCAGCAGTATTGGACAGACTAGCTATGGCTACACCTTC
j_call: TRBJ2-1; v_call: TRBV6-7; d_call: TRBD2; cdr3_length: 16; clone_size: -; cdr3_aa: CASSYSLAGAYNEQFF; cdr3_nt: TGTGCCAGCAGTTACTCGTTAGCGGGGGCGTACAATGAGCAGTTCTTC
j_call: TRBJ2-3; v_call: TRBV4-1; d_call: TRBD2; cdr3_length: 18; clone_size: -; cdr3_aa: CASSRREKAGDLTDTQCF; cdr3_nt: TGCGCCAGCAGCCGCAGAGAAAAAGCGGGGGACCTCACAGATACGCAGTGTTTT
j_call: TRBJ1-4; v_call: TRBV28; d_call: -; cdr3_length: 14; clone_size: -; cdr3_aa: CASSFRALNEKLFF; cdr3_nt: TGTGCCAGCAGTTTCAGGGCACTCAATGAAAAACTGTTTTTT
j_call: TRBJ2-1; v_call: TRBV7-2; d_call: TRBD2; cdr3_length: 15; clone_size: -; cdr3_aa: CASSLIGTRSYEQFF; cdr3_nt: TGTGCCAGCAGCTTAATAGGGACTAGATCGTACGAGCAGTTCTTC
j_call: TRBJ2-5; v_call: TRBV20-1; d_call: -; cdr3_length: 13; clone_size: few; cdr3_aa: CSARDVVRETQYF; cdr3_nt: TGCAGTGCTAGAGATGTAGTACGTGAGACCCAGTACTTC
j_call: TRBJ2-2; v_call: TRBV10-2; d_call: -; cdr3_length: 13; clone_size: -; cdr3_aa: CASLKDGTGELFF; cdr3_nt: TGCGCCAGCTTAAAGGACGGAACCGGGGAGCTGTTTTTT
j_call: TRBJ1-1; v_call: TRBV29-1; d_call: -; cdr3_length: 14; clone_size: -; cdr3_aa: CSVVGGERGTEAFF; cdr3_nt: TGCAGCGTTGTGGGCGGTGAGAGGGGCACTGAAGCTTTCTTT
j_call: TRBJ2-2; v_call: TRBV29-1; d_call: -; cdr3_length: 14; clone_size: -; cdr3_aa: CSVVRQSDTGELFF; cdr3_nt: TGCAGCGTTGTGAGACAGTCTGACACCGGGGAGCTGTTTTTT
j_call: TRBJ2-1; v_call: TRBV28; d_call: -; cdr3_length: 16; clone_size: -; cdr3_aa: CASSLEGGPLYNEQFF; cdr3_nt: TGTGCCAGCAGTTTAGAAGGAGGCCCACTTTACAATGAGCAGTTCTTC
j_call: TRBJ2-7; v_call: TRBV19; d_call: TRBD2; cdr3_length: 14; clone_size: -; cdr3_aa: CASSWAGVTHEQYF; cdr3_nt: TGTGCCAGTAGTTGGGCGGGAGTCACCCACGAGCAGTACTTC
j_call: TRBJ2-3; v_call: TRBV12-3/TRBV12-4; d_call: -; cdr3_length: 15; clone_size: -; cdr3_aa: CASSFPMRGADTQYF; cdr3_nt: TGTGCCAGCAGTTTCCCAATGAGGGGAGCAGATACGCAGTATTTT
j_call: TRBJ1-6; v_call: TRBV6-6; d_call: -; cdr3_length: 17; clone_size: few; cdr3_aa: CASSYGRGEYYNSPLHF; cdr3_nt: TGTGCCAGCAGTTACGGCCGAGGGGAATATTATAATTCACCCCTCCACTTT
j_call: TRBJ2-3; v_call: TRBV5-1; d_call: -; cdr3_length: 13; clone_size: -; cdr3_aa: CASRLAGQGTQYF; cdr3_nt: TGCGCCAGCAGATTAGCGGGACAGGGTACGCAGTATTTT
j_call: TRBJ2-3; v_call: TRBV4-2; d_call: TRBD2; cdr3_length: 21; clone_size: -; cdr3_aa: CASSQDSPGLAGGFGTDTQYF; cdr3_nt: TGTGCCAGCAGCCAAGATAGTCCGGGACTAGCGGGGGGGTTTGGCACAGATACGCAGTATTTT
j_call: TRBJ2-3; v_call: TRBV4-2; d_call: -; cdr3_length: 16; clone_size: -; cdr3_aa: CASSQVGGKRTDTQYF; cdr3_nt: TGTGCCAGCAGCCAAGTAGGGGGGAAACGCACAGATACGCAGTATTTT
j_call: TRBJ2-3; v_call: TRBV29-1; d_call: -; cdr3_length: 13; clone_size: many; cdr3_aa: CSGRLSLTDTQYF; cdr3_nt: TGCAGCGGCCGATTGAGCCTCACAGATACGCAGTATTTT
j_call: TRBJ2-7; v_call: TRBV3-1; d_call: -; cdr3_length: 16; clone_size: -; cdr3_aa: CASSQALGGVMYEQYF; cdr3_nt: TGTGCCAGCAGCCAAGCCTTGGGCGGGGTGATGTACGAGCAGTACTTC
j_call: TRBJ1-5; v_call: TRBV10-3; d_call: TRBD1; cdr3_length: 14; clone_size: -; cdr3_aa: CATGITGGDQPQHF; cdr3_nt: TGTGCCACCGGGATTACAGGGGGGGATCAGCCCCAGCATTTT
j_call: TRBJ1-1; v_call: TRBV12-5; d_call: -; cdr3_length: 14; clone_size: few; cdr3_aa: CASGLEIRGTEAFF; cdr3_nt: TGTGCTAGTGGTTTGGAGATCCGGGGCACTGAAGCTTTCTTT
j_call: TRBJ2-4; v_call: TRBV2; d_call: TRBD1; cdr3_length: 20; clone_size: few; cdr3_aa: CASSEALPGGGILAKNIQYF; cdr3_nt: TGTGCCAGCAGTGAAGCGCTTCCAGGGGGCGGAATCCTAGCCAAAAACATTCAGTACTTC
j_call: TRBJ1-1; v_call: TRBV15; d_call: TRBD1; cdr3_length: 16; clone_size: -; cdr3_aa: CATSRVTGDGNTEAFF; cdr3_nt: TGTGCCACCAGCAGAGTCACAGGGGATGGGAACACTGAAGCTTTCTTT
j_call: TRBJ2-7; v_call: TRBV24-1; d_call: -; cdr3_length: 13; clone_size: many; cdr3_aa: CATSVGSSYEQYF; cdr3_nt: TGTGCCACCAGTGTTGGAAGCTCCTACGAGCAGTACTTC
j_call: TRBJ2-7; v_call: TRBV27; d_call: -; cdr3_length: 14; clone_size: -; cdr3_aa: CASRFTHARNEQYF; cdr3_nt: TGTGCCAGCAGGTTCACTCACGCCCGCAATGAGCAGTACTTC
j_call: TRBJ2-1; v_call: TRBV7-2; d_call: -; cdr3_length: 15; clone_size: many; cdr3_aa: CASSLDASSYNEQFF; cdr3_nt: TGTGCCAGCAGCTTAGACGCGAGCTCCTACAATGAGCAGTTCTTC
j_call: TRBJ1-2; v_call: TRBV7-2; d_call: -; cdr3_length: 16; clone_size: -; cdr3_aa: CASSLSYSVDNYGYTF; cdr3_nt: TGTGCCAGCAGCTTATCCTACAGCGTCGATAACTATGGCTACACCTTC
j_call: TRBJ2-7; v_call: TRBV5-1; d_call: -; cdr3_length: 18; clone_size: -; cdr3_aa: CASSLGSLGPKGLYEQYF; cdr3_nt: TGCGCCAGCAGCTTGGGTAGTTTGGGTCCCAAGGGGCTATACGAGCAGTACTTC
j_call: TRBJ1-5; v_call: TRBV7-9; d_call: -; cdr3_length: 15; clone_size: -; cdr3_aa: CASSLMGSLNQPQHF; cdr3_nt: TGTGCCAGCAGCTTAATGGGCAGTTTAAATCAGCCCCAGCATTTT
j_call: TRBJ1-4; v_call: TRBV28; d_call: -; cdr3_length: 13; clone_size: -; cdr3_aa: CASSSSEGEKLFF; cdr3_nt: TGTGCCAGCAGTTCGTCTGAAGGGGAAAAACTGTTTTTT
j_call: TRBJ2-1; v_call: TRBV11-2; d_call: TRBD2; cdr3_length: 17; clone_size: -; cdr3_aa: CASSPWTSGRRVNEQFF; cdr3_nt: TGTGCCAGCAGCCCTTGGACTAGCGGGAGGCGAGTGAATGAGCAGTTCTTC
j_call: TRBJ1-4; v_call: TRBV2; d_call: -; cdr3_length: 12; clone_size: -; cdr3_aa: CASSRDDEKLFF; cdr3_nt: TGTGCCAGCAGTCGCGACGATGAAAAACTGTTTTTT
j_call: TRBJ2-3; v_call: TRBV4-2; d_call: TRBD1; cdr3_length: 19; clone_size: -; cdr3_aa: CASSHPGQGASASTDTQYF; cdr3_nt: TGTGCCAGCAGCCACCCGGGACAGGGGGCTTCCGCTTCCACAGATACGCAGTATTTT
j_call: TRBJ1-2; v_call: TRBV4-2; d_call: -; cdr3_length: 15; clone_size: -; cdr3_aa: CASSQEGLGILGYTF; cdr3_nt: TGTGCCAGCAGCCAAGAGGGGCTGGGGATCTTGGGCTACACCTTC
j_call: TRBJ2-5; v_call: TRBV20-1; d_call: -; cdr3_length: 14; clone_size: once; cdr3_aa: CSARDQEYQETQYF; cdr3_nt: TGCAGTGCTAGAGATCAAGAGTACCAAGAGACCCAGTACTTC
j_call: TRBJ2-7; v_call: TRBV15; d_call: TRBD1; cdr3_length: 14; clone_size: -; cdr3_aa: CATSIGTGAYEQYF; cdr3_nt: TGTGCCACCAGCATCGGGACAGGGGCCTACGAGCAGTACTTC
j_call: TRBJ2-1; v_call: TRBV21-1; d_call: -; cdr3_length: 14; clone_size: -; cdr3_aa: CASSKTSGSNEQFF; cdr3_nt: TGTGCCAGCAGCAAAACTAGCGGGAGCAATGAGCAGTTCTTC
j_call: TRBJ2-4; v_call: TRBV5-1; d_call: TRBD1; cdr3_length: 15; clone_size: -; cdr3_aa: CASSPTGVEANIQYF; cdr3_nt: TGCGCCAGCAGCCCTACAGGGGTTGAGGCAAACATTCAGTACTTC
j_call: TRBJ1-2; v_call: TRBV12-3/TRBV12-4; d_call: -; cdr3_length: 13; clone_size: many; cdr3_aa: CASSFDSKNGYTF; cdr3_nt: TGTGCCAGCAGTTTCGACAGCAAGAATGGCTACACCTTC
j_call: TRBJ1-1; v_call: TRBV29-1; d_call: -; cdr3_length: 13; clone_size: -; cdr3_aa: CSANRAGNTEAFF; cdr3_nt: TGCAGCGCCAACAGGGCGGGCAACACTGAAGCTTTCTTT